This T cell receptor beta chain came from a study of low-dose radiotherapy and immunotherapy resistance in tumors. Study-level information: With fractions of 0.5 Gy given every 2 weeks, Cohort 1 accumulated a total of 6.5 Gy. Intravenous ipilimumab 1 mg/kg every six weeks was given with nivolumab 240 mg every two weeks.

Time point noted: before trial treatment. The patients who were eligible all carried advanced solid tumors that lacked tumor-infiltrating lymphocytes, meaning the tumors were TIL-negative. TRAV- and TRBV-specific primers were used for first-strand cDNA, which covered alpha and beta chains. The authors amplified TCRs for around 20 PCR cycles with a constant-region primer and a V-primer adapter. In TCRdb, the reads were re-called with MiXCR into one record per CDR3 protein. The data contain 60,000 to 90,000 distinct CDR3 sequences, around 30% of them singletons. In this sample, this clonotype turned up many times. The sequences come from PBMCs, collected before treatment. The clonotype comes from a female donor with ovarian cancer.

CDR3 protein: CASSPGQGGLETQYF. CDR3 bases: TGCGCCAGCAGCCCCGGACAGGGGGGTTTGGAGACCCAGTACTTC. The rearrangement uses TRBV5-1 and TRBJ2-5, with TRBD1 matching over 10 bases. Germline-derived CDR1 and CDR2 are SGHRS and YFSETQ. V lost 4 bases and J lost 5; bases outside the gene matches: 8. The CDR3 extends over 15 amino acids.